This T cell receptor beta chain was profiled in a study of T cells in Graves' hyperthyroidism and ophthalmopathy. Findings of the study overall: Most thyroid clonotypes with frequency above 0.001 were detected in blood. Progression to ophthalmopathy was predicted a median of approximately seven months early.

Trimming took 5 bases from V and 2 from J; bases not matched to a gene: 8. Germline assignment: CDR1 LNHDA and CDR2 SQIVND (reference sequence). This CDR3 contains 16 residues. This clonotype was observed a handful of times. Antigen specificity is unknown. Each diagnosis was grounded in clinical symptoms, serum thyroxine and TRAb, thyroid ultrasound, and orbital computed tomography. Amplified TCR beta CDR3 regions derived from RNA transcripts. Researchers ran a first-round RT-PCR on the TCR CDR3 using the HTBI primer set. Each CDR3 protein is one row after TCRdb ran MiXCR on the multiplex PCR reads. The table shows around 420,000 distinct CDR3 sequences, with around 13% occurring only once.

Sequencing was carried out using blood. V and J are TRBV19 and TRBJ2-1; 8 bases line up with TRBD2. This receptor was obtained from a woman in her late teens or twenties with Graves' hyperthyroidism. CDR3 sequence: CASSPRVSGTYNEQFF. The CDR3 bases are TGTGCCAGTAGTCCCCGAGTTAGCGGGACCTACAATGAGCAGTTCTTC.